This is a list of T cell receptor beta chains from one sample in a study of blood T cells in healthy people across ages. One entry per CDR3 protein, called by TCRdb with MiXCR from the 5' RACE reads. The sample comprises some 890,000 distinct CDR3 sequences, 29% of which are singletons, and 10% to 13% rests with the top ten. The same data also went into a second study, on T cells of mothers and their children.

The sequenced material came from blood. These receptors were taken from a woman between 40 and 55 years old in good health. Both conserved end residues are part of each CDR3. The D gene is left open where the match is weak. Size tells how often a clone was seen (once, few, many) or the class of an expanded clone, and some rows leave it out.

>TRBV3-1|TRBD2|TRBJ2-3|-
TGTGCCAGCAGAACACTAGCGGGAGGAGCTGATACGCAGTATTTT
CASRTLAGGADTQYF
>TRBV28|TRBD2|TRBJ2-7|few
TGTACCACGACGCGGGGGGGCTCCTACGAGCAGTACTTC
CTTTRGGSYEQYF
>TRBV7-2|-|TRBJ2-5|many
TGTGCCAGCAGTCCTGCCCCGGTTAGCGGTGTCGGAACCCAGTACTTC
CASSPAPVSGVGTQYF
>TRBV29-1|TRBD2|TRBJ2-7|many
TGCAGCGTTGATGGGCTAGCGGGGGGCTCACCATCCTACGAGCAGTACTTC
CSVDGLAGGSPSYEQYF
>TRBV6-5|TRBD1|TRBJ1-2|-
TGTGCCAGCAGTTACTCGTCAGGACAGGGTCGCGGCTACACCTTC
CASSYSSGQGRGYTF
>TRBV7-2|-|TRBJ2-3|few
TGTGCCAGCAGCTTAGCTTATCCGGGGGGCGCCGTAGATACGCAGTATTTT
CASSLAYPGGAVDTQYF
>TRBV7-3|-|TRBJ2-4|few
TGTGCCAGCAGCCGGGACGGTGGAGGAGGAAACATTCAGTACTTC
CASSRDGGGGNIQYF
>TRBV29-1|TRBD1|TRBJ2-3|-
TGCAGCGTAGGGACAGCCTATACGCAGTATTTT
CSVGTAYTQYF
>TRBV7-2|-|TRBJ1-6|few
TGTGCCAGCAGCCCCTCGACTACCCTCCACTTT
CASSPSTTLHF
>TRBV7-9|-|TRBJ2-1|few
TGTGCCAGCAGCGACCAACGCGACAATGAGCAGTTCTTC
CASSDQRDNEQFF
>TRBV28|-|TRBJ2-7|many
TGTGTCAGCGGAGAGACCGTCGCCTACGAGCAGTACTTC
CVSGETVAYEQYF